A selection of T cell receptor beta chains follows, all from one sample in a study of a mutant IDH1 vaccine in newly diagnosed glioma. This table comes from immunoSEQ multiplex PCR, and its TCRdb copy is limited to in-frame clones, with some not included. The data contain 50,000 to 70,000 clones, roughly 81% of them singletons. No cognate antigen is known for these TCRs. Sequencing used PBMCs, obtained from a glioma patient whose treatment included an IDH1 peptide vaccine. The receptors come from a woman aged 40 to 50 with glioma. Some clones in this sample may be carry-over from other donors' samples. The CDR3 runs from the conserved cysteine through the conserved F or W. Each record gives: J gene, clone size, D gene, V gene, CDR3 DNA, CDR3 protein. A D gene is named only where the DNA matches it firmly. For some rows the clone size is stated as once, few or many, or as a class when expanded; others skip it.

>TRBJ2-7|.|.|TRBV7-2
TGTGCCAGCAGCCTGGACAGATCCTACGAGCAGTACTTC
CASSLDRSYEQYF
>TRBJ2-7|.|TRBD1|TRBV11-3
TGTGCCAGCAGCCTCCGGGACAGCTACGAGCAGTACTTC
CASSLRDSYEQYF
>TRBJ2-5|.|TRBD1|TRBV7-9
TGTGCCACTCAGGGGGCAGAGACCCAGTACTTC
CATQGAETQYF
>TRBJ2-3|.|.|TRBV30
TGTGCCTGGACTCCTGGGGGAGATACGCAGTATTTT
CAWTPGGDTQYF
>TRBJ1-5|.|TRBD1|TRBV25-1
TGTGCCAGCAGCGGGACAGGGCCCTATAGCAATCAGCCCCAGCATTTT
CASSGTGPYSNQPQHF
>TRBJ1-3|.|.|TRBV6-5
TGTGCCAGCACCCTGGGGGGATCTGGAAACACCATATATTTT
CASTLGGSGNTIYF
>TRBJ1-1|medium-sized|.|TRBV7-9
TGTGCCAGCAGCTTACAAGGGGACACTGAAGCTTTCTTT
CASSLQGDTEAFF
>TRBJ2-7|.|.|TRBV2
TGTGCCAGCAGTGAAAACAGAGATTCCTACGAGCAGTACTTC
CASSENRDSYEQYF
>TRBJ2-1|.|TRBD1|TRBV5-1
TGCGCCAGCAGCCCCGGACAGGGGGTAAATGAGCAGTTCTTC
CASSPGQGVNEQFF
>TRBJ1-4|.|.|TRBV30
TGTGCCTGGAGTGAAGGGGGAGACGAAAAACTGTTTTTT
CAWSEGGDEKLFF
>TRBJ1-5|.|TRBD1|TRBV6-1
TGTGCCAGCAGAGAGGACAGGGTGAGCAATCAGCCCCAGCATTTT
CASREDRVSNQPQHF
>TRBJ2-7|.|TRBD1|TRBV4-1
TGCGCCAGCAGCCAGCCCGGGACAGTTTCCTACGAGCAGTACTTC
CASSQPGTVSYEQYF
>TRBJ2-7|once|.|TRBV5-5
TGTGCCAGCAGCTTGACCGGGGGTCAGTCCTACGAGCAGTACTTC
CASSLTGGQSYEQYF
>TRBJ1-6|.|.|TRBV2
TGTGCCAGCGCCCGCATCAATTCACCCCTCCACTTT
CASARINSPLHF
>TRBJ1-2|.|.|TRBV30
TGTGCCTGGCAGGGAATTGGCTACACCTTC
CAWQGIGYTF
>TRBJ2-7|.|TRBD2|TRBV7-2
TGTGCCAGCAGCTTAGCTAGCGGGGCTTGGGACGAGCAGTACTTC
CASSLASGAWDEQYF
>TRBJ1-2|few|.|TRBV6-1
TGTGCCAGCAGCACCAGGGTTCGCAACTATGGCTACACCTTC
CASSTRVRNYGYTF
>TRBJ2-2|.|.|TRBV11-3
TGTGCCAGCAGCGCACCCACGGCGGGCAGGGGAACCGGGGAGCTGTTTTTT
CASSAPTAGRGTGELFF
>TRBJ2-7|.|.|TRBV5-1
TGCGCCAGCAGCCTGGAGTCCTTACGGTCCTACGAGCAGTACTTC
CASSLESLRSYEQYF
>TRBJ1-1|.|.|TRBV15
TGTGCCACCAGGGCCCGGACTGAAGCTTTCTTT
CATRARTEAFF
>TRBJ2-5|once|.|TRBV4-1
TGCGCCAGCAGCCAATTCCCGGAACAGCAAAAGACCCAGTACTTC
CASSQFPEQQKTQYF
>TRBJ2-1|.|.|TRBV30
TGTGCCTGGAGTGTAGGGACGGGGGCAATCTATGAGCAGTTCTTC
CAWSVGTGAIYEQFF
>TRBJ1-1|few|.|TRBV5-5
TGTGCCAGCAGCCTTGGATACAACACTGAAGCTTTCTTT
CASSLGYNTEAFF
>TRBJ1-2|.|.|TRBV6-4
TGTGCCAGCAGTGTCCCCCGAACAGGACAGAATGGCTATGGCTACACCTTC
CASSVPRTGQNGYGYTF
>TRBJ2-6|.|TRBD2|TRBV5-1
TGCGCCAGCAGCGCGGGACTAGCGGGTTCTGGGGCCAACGTCCTGACTTTC
CASSAGLAGSGANVLTF
>TRBJ1-6|.|.|TRBV28
TGTGCCAGCATCCCGACCCAGGGGCGGAATTCACCCCTCCACTTT
CASIPTQGRNSPLHF
>TRBJ2-3|.|.|TRBV2
TGTGCCAGCGGAGGGCAGGGAGGTACGCAGTATTTT
CASGGQGGTQYF
>TRBJ1-2|.|.|TRBV9
TGTGCCAGCAGCGTAGGGGATGGCTACACCTTC
CASSVGDGYTF
>TRBJ2-7|once|TRBD2|TRBV4-1
TGCGCCAGCAGCCAACGACTAGCGGGCTCCTACGAGCAGTACTTC
CASSQRLAGSYEQYF
>TRBJ2-7|.|.|TRBV6-6
TGTGCCAGCGGGAACAGGGAGCAGTACTTC
CASGNREQYF
>TRBJ2-2|few|.|TRBV19
TGTGCCAGTAAGCCCTCCGGGACAATTAGCAACACCGGGGAGCTGTTTTTT
CASKPSGTISNTGELFF
>TRBJ2-2|.|.|TRBV7-6
TGTGCCAGCAGCAGCCTGAACACCGGGGAGCTGTTTTTT
CASSSLNTGELFF
>TRBJ1-2|.|.|TRBV4-3
TGCGCCAGCAGCCCAGGACCGTATGGCTACACCTTC
CASSPGPYGYTF
>TRBJ1-4|.|.|TRBV5-1
TGCGCCAGCAGCTTACTACCGCCCGGGACCCCTCCTGAAAAACTGTTTTTT
CASSLLPPGTPPEKLFF
>TRBJ1-4|.|.|TRBV6-1
TGTGCCAGCAGTGAAGCGGGGGGCGAAAAACTGTTTTTT
CASSEAGGEKLFF
>TRBJ1-5|.|.|TRBV7-6
TGTGCCAGCAGCTTAGCTCCGCCGGGCAGCAATCAGCCCCAGCATTTT
CASSLAPPGSNQPQHF
>TRBJ2-7|.|.|TRBV18
TGTGCCAGCTCACCCTATGAGGGCGGCTACGAGCAGTACTTC
CASSPYEGGYEQYF
>TRBJ1-6|.|.|TRBV10-3
TGTGCCATCAGTGGAGGGAACGGGGTGGGGGATTCACCCCTCCACTTT
CAISGGNGVGDSPLHF
>TRBJ2-5|.|TRBD1|TRBV13
TGTGCCAGCAGACGACAGGGGGCGCTGGAGACCCAGTACTTC
CASRRQGALETQYF
>TRBJ2-7|.|.|TRBV30
TGTGCCTGGAGCCAACAGGGCTCCTACGAGCAGTACTTC
CAWSQQGSYEQYF
>TRBJ1-5|few|.|TRBV27
TGTGCCAGCAGGATGACAGGAAATAATCAGCCCCAGCATTTT
CASRMTGNNQPQHF
>TRBJ1-2|once|.|TRBV5-1
TGCGCCAGCAGCTTGGTTGGGGGGGAAGGCGGCTACACCTTC
CASSLVGGEGGYTF
>TRBJ1-1|.|.|TRBV7-9
TGTGCCAGCAGCTTATGGGGTTTGGGGTTGGACACTGAAGCTTTCTTT
CASSLWGLGLDTEAFF
>TRBJ2-5|.|.|TRBV7-6
TGTGCCAGCAGCTTAGCGGCGTCGTGGGGGCAGACCCAGTACTTC
CASSLAASWGQTQYF
>TRBJ1-3|.|.|TRBV6-1
TGTGCCAGCTCCGGGACGAAGGCTGGAAACACCATATATTTT
CASSGTKAGNTIYF
>TRBJ2-2|.|.|TRBV25-1
TGTGCCAGCACCGAAGGTCGGGGGGAGCTGTTTTTT
CASTEGRGELFF
>TRBJ2-5|once|TRBD1|TRBV2
TGTGCCAGCAGTGTAAGGACAGGGCCGGGGGAGACCCAGTACTTC
CASSVRTGPGETQYF
>TRBJ1-1|.|.|TRBV21-1
TGTGCCAGCAGCAACAGGGACACCCGGGGACCTGAAGCTTTCTTT
CASSNRDTRGPEAFF